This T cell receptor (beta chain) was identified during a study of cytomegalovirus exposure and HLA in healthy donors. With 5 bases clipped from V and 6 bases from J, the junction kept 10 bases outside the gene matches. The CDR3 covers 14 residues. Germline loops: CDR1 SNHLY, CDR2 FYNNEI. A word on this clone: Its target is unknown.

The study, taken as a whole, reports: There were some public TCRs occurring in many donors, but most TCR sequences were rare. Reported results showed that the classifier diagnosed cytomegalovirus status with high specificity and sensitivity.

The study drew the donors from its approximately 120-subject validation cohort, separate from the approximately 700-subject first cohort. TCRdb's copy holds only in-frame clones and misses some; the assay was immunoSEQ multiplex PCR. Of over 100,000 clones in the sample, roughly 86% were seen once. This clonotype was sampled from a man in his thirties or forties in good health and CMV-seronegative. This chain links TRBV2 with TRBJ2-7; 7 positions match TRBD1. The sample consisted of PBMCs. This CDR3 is CASSSERGRVEQYF. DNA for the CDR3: TGTGCCAGCAGTTCGGAGAGGGGGCGCGTCGAGCAGTACTTC. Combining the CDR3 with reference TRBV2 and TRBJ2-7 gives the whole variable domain EPEVTQTPSHQVTQMGQEVILRCVPISNHLYFYWYRQILGQKVEFLVSFYNNEISEKSEIFDDQFSVERPDGSNFTLKIRSTKLEDSAMYFCASSSERGRVEQYFGPGTRLTVT.